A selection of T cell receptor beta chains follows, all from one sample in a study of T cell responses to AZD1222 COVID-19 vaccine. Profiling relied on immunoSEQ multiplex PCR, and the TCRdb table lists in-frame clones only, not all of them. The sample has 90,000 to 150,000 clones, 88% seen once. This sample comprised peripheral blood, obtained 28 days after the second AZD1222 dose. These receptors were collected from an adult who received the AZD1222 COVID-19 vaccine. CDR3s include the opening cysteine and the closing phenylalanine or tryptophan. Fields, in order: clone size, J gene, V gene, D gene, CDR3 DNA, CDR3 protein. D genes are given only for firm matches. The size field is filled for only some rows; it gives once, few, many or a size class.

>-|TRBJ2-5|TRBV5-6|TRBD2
TGTGCCAGCAGCTTGGACCTAGCGGTGGTTCAAGAGACCCAGTACTTC
CASSLDLAVVQETQYF
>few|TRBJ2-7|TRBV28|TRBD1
TGTGCCAGCAGCCCCCCCCTTGGACAGGGGGGTTCCTACGAGCAGTACTTC
CASSPPLGQGGSYEQYF
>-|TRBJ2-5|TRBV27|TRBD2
TGTGCCAGCAGTTCACCCCTTCGCGGGGGGCCCCAAGAGACCCAGTACTTC
CASSSPLRGGPQETQYF
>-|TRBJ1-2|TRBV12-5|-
TGTGCTAGTGGTTTGGGTCGGGGGTCTGGCTACACCTTC
CASGLGRGSGYTF
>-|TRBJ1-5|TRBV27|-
TGTGCCAGCAGTTTAAAGCAAGAAGTTAGCAATCAGCCCCAGCATTTT
CASSLKQEVSNQPQHF
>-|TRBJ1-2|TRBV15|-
TGTGCCACCAGCAGGGACACTAACTATGGCTACACCTTC
CATSRDTNYGYTF
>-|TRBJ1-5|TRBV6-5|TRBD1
TGTGCCAGCAGCCCCTCCGGGACAGCCAATCAGCCCCAGCATTTT
CASSPSGTANQPQHF
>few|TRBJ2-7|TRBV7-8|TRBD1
TGTGCCAGCAGCTTAGCGGACAGGGGATCCTACGAGCAGTACTTC
CASSLADRGSYEQYF
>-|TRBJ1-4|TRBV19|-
TGTGCCAGTAGTATCTACTCAACTAATGAAAAACTGTTTTTT
CASSIYSTNEKLFF
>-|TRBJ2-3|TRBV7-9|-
TGTGCCAGCAGCTTATGGCGGGACGACCCTAGCACAGATACGCAGTATTTT
CASSLWRDDPSTDTQYF
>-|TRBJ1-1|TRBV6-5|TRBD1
TGTGCCAGCAGTTACGGGGGACAGAAGAACACTGAAGCTTTCTTT
CASSYGGQKNTEAFF
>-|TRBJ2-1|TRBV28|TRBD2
TGTGCCAGCAGGGCGTGGATGGGACTAGCGGAGATCAATGAGCAGTTCTTC
CASRAWMGLAEINEQFF
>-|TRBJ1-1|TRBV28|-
TGTGCCAGCATCTCGACCCCGGGACGGGGGAACACTGAAGCTTTCTTT
CASISTPGRGNTEAFF
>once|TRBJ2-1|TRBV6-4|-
TGTGCCAGCAGTGACATGGGCGGACTCTCCTACAATGAGCAGTTCTTC
CASSDMGGLSYNEQFF
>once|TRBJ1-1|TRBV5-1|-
TGCGCCAGCAGCTTGTTCGTGGGATCTGAAGCTTTCTTT
CASSLFVGSEAFF
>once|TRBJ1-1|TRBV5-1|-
TGCGCCAGCAGTTCTTCTCAGGGAGAGAACACTGAAGCTTTCTTT
CASSSSQGENTEAFF
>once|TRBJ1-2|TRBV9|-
TGTGCCAGCAGCGTACAGGGAGGGGACTATGGCTACACCTTC
CASSVQGGDYGYTF
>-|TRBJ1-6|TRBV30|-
TGTGCCTGGGGTCATGGAGGGGAATCACCCCTCCACTTT
CAWGHGGESPLHF
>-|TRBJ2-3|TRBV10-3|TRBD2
TGTGCCATCAGTGATGGGGGGGATACAGATACGCAGTATTTT
CAISDGGDTDTQYF
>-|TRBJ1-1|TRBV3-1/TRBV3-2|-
TGTGCCAGCAGCCAAGGGCACAGCTACACTGAAGCTTTCTTT
CASSQGHSYTEAFF
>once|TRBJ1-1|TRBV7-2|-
TGTGCCAGCAGCCCCTCGGGCGCGAACACTGAAGCTTTCTTT
CASSPSGANTEAFF
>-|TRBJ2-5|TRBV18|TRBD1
TGTGCCAGCTCACCACCGAGGGACAGGGGGGAGACCCAGTACTTC
CASSPPRDRGETQYF
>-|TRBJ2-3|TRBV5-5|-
TGTGCCAGCAGCTTCCTAAGCACAGATACGCAGTATTTT
CASSFLSTDTQYF
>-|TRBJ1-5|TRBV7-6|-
TGTGCCAGCAGGGACCTAGGCGGCGAAGGGCCCCAGCATTTT
CASRDLGGEGPQHF
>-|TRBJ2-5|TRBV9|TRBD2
TGTGCCAGCAGCGTATATGCTAGCGGGAGCGGTGGAGAGACCCAGTACTTC
CASSVYASGSGGETQYF
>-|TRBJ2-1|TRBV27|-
TGTGCCAGCAGTTTATCGCCCCGGAGGGCCTACAATGAGCAGTTCTTC
CASSLSPRRAYNEQFF
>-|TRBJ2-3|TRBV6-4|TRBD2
TGTGCCAGCAGTGACAGCGGGAGTAGATCAGATACGCAGTATTTT
CASSDSGSRSDTQYF
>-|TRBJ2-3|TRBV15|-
TGTGCCACCAGCCCGGGGGCGGGAGCAACAGATACGCAGTATTTT
CATSPGAGATDTQYF